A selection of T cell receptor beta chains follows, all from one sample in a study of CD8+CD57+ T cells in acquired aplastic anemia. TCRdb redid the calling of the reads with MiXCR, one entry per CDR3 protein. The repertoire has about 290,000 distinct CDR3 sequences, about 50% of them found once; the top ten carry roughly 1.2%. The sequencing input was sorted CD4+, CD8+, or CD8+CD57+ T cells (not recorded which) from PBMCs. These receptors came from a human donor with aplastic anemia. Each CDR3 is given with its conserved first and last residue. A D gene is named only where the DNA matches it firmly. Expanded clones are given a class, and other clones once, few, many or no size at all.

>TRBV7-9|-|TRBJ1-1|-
TGTGCCAGCAGCTACACGGGGGGCGCGACTGAAGCTTTCTTT
CASSYTGGATEAFF
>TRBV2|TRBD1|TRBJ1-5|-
TGTGCCAGCAGTCCTATGGGACAGGGGGTGGGTCAGCCCCAGCATTTT
CASSPMGQGVGQPQHF
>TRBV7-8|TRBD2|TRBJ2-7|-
TGTGCCAGCAGCCCCCGACTAGCGGGGTTCTACGAGCAGTACTTC
CASSPRLAGFYEQYF
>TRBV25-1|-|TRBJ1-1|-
TGTGCCAGCAGTGAATTGGGGGGCATTCAAAACACTGAAGCTTTCTTT
CASSELGGIQNTEAFF
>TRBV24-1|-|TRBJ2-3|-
TGTGCCACCAGTGATCCCTCATCAGATACGCAGTATTTT
CATSDPSSDTQYF
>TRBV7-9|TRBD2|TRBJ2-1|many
TGTGCCAGCAGCCTCCCGGGACTAGCTCACCCGTTCTTC
CASSLPGLAHPFF
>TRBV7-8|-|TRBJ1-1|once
TGTGCCAGCAGCTTAGCTAGGGCCGCTGAAGCTTTCTTT
CASSLARAAEAFF
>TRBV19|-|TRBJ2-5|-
TGTGCCAGTAGTATAGTTGGGGAACGGGGAGAGACCCAGTACTTC
CASSIVGERGETQYF
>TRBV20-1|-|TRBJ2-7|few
TGCAGTGCTAGAGAAGGGGGTTGGGCGTCCTACGAGCAGTACTTC
CSAREGGWASYEQYF
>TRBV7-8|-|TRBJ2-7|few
TGTGCCAGCAGTTTTATCGGATCGGGCGAGCAGTACTTC
CASSFIGSGEQYF
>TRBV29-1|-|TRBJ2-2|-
TGCAGCTCGGCGGGTTCGAACACCGGGGAGCTGTTTTTT
CSSAGSNTGELFF
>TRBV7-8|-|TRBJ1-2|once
TGTGCCAGCAGCTCCGGCGGGGGAGGCTATGGCTACACCTTC
CASSSGGGGYGYTF
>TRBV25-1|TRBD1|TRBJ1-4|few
TGTGCCAGCAGGGGACAGATAGATGAAAAACTGTTTTTT
CASRGQIDEKLFF
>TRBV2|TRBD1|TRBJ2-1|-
TGTGCCAGCAGTGGCCGGACAGGGGCTGAGCAGTTCTTC
CASSGRTGAEQFF
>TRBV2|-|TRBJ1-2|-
TGTGCCAGCACCGAACGAGGGTCTCCTGGCTACACCTTC
CASTERGSPGYTF
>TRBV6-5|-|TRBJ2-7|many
TGTGCCAGCAGTTACTCGTTCAACGGAGCCGGCTACGAGCAGTACTTC
CASSYSFNGAGYEQYF
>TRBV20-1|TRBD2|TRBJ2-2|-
TGCAGTGCTAGCGGACTAGCGGGAGGAGGGGGGGAGCTGTTTTTT
CSASGLAGGGGELFF
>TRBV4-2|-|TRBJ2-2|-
TGTGCCAGCAGCTTAAGATTGGCTGGGTCCGGGGAGCTGTTTTTT
CASSLRLAGSGELFF
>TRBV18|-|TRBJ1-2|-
TGTGCCAGCTCACCTGAACGTCCAGGGTACAGTGGCTACACCTTC
CASSPERPGYSGYTF
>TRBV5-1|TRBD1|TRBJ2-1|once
TGCGCCAGCAGCAAAGGACAGGGGTCCAACAATGAGCAGTTCTTC
CASSKGQGSNNEQFF
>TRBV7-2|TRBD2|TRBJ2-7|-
TGTGCCAGCAGCTTGCTCCGGACTAGAAAAAACTACGAGCAGTACTTC
CASSLLRTRKNYEQYF
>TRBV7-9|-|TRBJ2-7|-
TGTGCCAGCAGCTTAGCCAGCTCGCTAAACGAGCAGTACTTC
CASSLASSLNEQYF
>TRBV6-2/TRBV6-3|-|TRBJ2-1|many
TGTGCCAGCAGGGCACCCGGGACCCTACGCCCCAATGAGCAGTTCTTC
CASRAPGTLRPNEQFF
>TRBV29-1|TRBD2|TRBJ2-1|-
TGCAGCTTTACTAGCGGGGGATCCATATCCTACAATGAGCAGTTCTTC
CSFTSGGSISYNEQFF
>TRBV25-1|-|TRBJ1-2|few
TGTGCCAGCAGTGATCGGGAGTCAGGGGATGATTTCTATGGCTACACCTTC
CASSDRESGDDFYGYTF
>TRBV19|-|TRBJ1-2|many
TGTGCCAGTAGTACAAGTGGGGCGGGAAACTATGGCTACACCTTC
CASSTSGAGNYGYTF
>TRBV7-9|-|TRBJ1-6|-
TGTGCCAGCAGTTATGACAGGTGGGGGTCACCCCTCCACTTT
CASSYDRWGSPLHF
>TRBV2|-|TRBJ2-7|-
TGTGCCAGCAGCGAGGACAGCCTAAGCTCCTACGAGCAGTACTTC
CASSEDSLSSYEQYF
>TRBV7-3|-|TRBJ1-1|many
TGTGCCAGCAGATCCTCCGGGGGAATGAACACTGAAGCTTTCTTT
CASRSSGGMNTEAFF
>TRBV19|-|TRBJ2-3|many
TGTGCCAGTAAGACGGGAGCAGCAGATACGCAGTATTTT
CASKTGAADTQYF
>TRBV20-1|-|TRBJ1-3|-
TGCAGTGCCAACGAGGGGAGGGGAAACACCATATATTTT
CSANEGRGNTIYF
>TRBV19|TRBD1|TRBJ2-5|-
TGTGCCAGTAGTACAGGGACAGGGGGACCAGAGACCCAGTACTTC
CASSTGTGGPETQYF
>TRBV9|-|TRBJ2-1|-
TGTGCCAGCAGCGTAGCGGGTTTCTCCTACAATGAGCAGTTCTTC
CASSVAGFSYNEQFF
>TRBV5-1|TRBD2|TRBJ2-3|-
TGCGCCAGCAGCTTGGGGTTAGCGGGGGGGCCAGCGAGGGATACGCAGTATTTT
CASSLGLAGGPARDTQYF
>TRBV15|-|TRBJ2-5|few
TGTGCCACCAGCCAAGGGCGGGAGACCCAGTACTTC
CATSQGRETQYF
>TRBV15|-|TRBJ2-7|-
TGTGCCACCAGCGGAGACTGGGCTCGCCACGAGCAGTACTTC
CATSGDWARHEQYF
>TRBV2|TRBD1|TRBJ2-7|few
TGTGCCAGCTCACCCTCAGGGGGCACGTACGAGCAGTACTTC
CASSPSGGTYEQYF
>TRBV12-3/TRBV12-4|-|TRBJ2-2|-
TGTGCCAGCAGCCAGGAAACCGGGGAGCTGTTTTTT
CASSQETGELFF
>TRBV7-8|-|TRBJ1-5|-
TGTGCCAGCAGCCTTGAAGGGTACAATAGCAATGAGCCCCAGCATTTT
CASSLEGYNSNEPQHF
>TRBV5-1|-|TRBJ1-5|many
TGCGCCAGCAGCACGGAGGCAGGGGTTCAGCCCCAGCATTTT
CASSTEAGVQPQHF
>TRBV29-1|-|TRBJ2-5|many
TGCAGCGTTCGAAGGGACCAAGAGACCCAGTACTTC
CSVRRDQETQYF
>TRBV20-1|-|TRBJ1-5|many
TGCAGTGCTAGAGAAGTTCGGGGGGCAAGGCAGCCCCAGCATTTT
CSAREVRGARQPQHF
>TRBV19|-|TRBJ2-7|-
TGTGCCAGTAGTATGGGGCCCGGCGGCCCCTACGAGCAGTACTTC
CASSMGPGGPYEQYF
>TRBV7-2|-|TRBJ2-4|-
TGTGCCAGCAGCTTGTTGACCGGATTCCCTTACTTC
CASSLLTGFPYF
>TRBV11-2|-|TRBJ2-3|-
TGTGCCAGCAGCGTGTGGGGCCGGGATACGCAGTATTTT
CASSVWGRDTQYF